This T cell receptor (beta chain) was obtained from a study of T cells in Graves' hyperthyroidism and ophthalmopathy. Criteria for exclusion of patients were uncontrolled infection, other autoimmune disease, pregnancy or lactation. Based on clinical symptoms, serum thyroxine and TRAb, thyroid ultrasound and orbital computed tomography, diagnoses were reached. General observations from the study: Most thyroid clonotypes expanded above 0.001 were also detected in blood.

TCR beta CDR3 regions were amplified from RNA transcripts. In the first-round RT-PCR of the TCR CDR3, the HTBI primer set was used. Each CDR3 protein gets one entry after TCRdb re-called the multiplex PCR reads with MiXCR. The top ten clones hold under 35% of a sample with 220,000 or so distinct CDR3 sequences, 16% of them seen once. This clonotype appeared many times. Antigen unknown. Germline V gene data show CDR1 as SGHRS and CDR2 as YFSETQ. V was clipped by 0 bases and J by 1 base, with 8 bases between them. There are 15 residues in the CDR3. The chain recombines TRBV5-1 with TRBJ2-1, with D unresolved. Sequenced input: blood. This TCR derives from a woman under 30 with Graves' ophthalmopathy. As DNA, the CDR3 is TGCGCCAGCAGCTTGGCCGCCAGTTCCTACAATGAGCAGTTCTTC. Protein sequence: CASSLAASSYNEQFF.